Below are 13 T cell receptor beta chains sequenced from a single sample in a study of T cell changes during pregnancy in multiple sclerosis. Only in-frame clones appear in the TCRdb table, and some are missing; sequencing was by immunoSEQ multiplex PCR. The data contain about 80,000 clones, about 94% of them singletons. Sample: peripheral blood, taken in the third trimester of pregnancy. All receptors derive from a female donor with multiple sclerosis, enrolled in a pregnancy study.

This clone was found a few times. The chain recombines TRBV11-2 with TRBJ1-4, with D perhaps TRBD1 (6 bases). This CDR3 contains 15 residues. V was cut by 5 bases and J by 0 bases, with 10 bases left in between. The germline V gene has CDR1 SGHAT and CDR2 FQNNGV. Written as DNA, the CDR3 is TGTGCCAGCAGCACGGACAGTGCAACTAATGAAAAACTGTTTTTT. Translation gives CASSTDSATNEKLFF.

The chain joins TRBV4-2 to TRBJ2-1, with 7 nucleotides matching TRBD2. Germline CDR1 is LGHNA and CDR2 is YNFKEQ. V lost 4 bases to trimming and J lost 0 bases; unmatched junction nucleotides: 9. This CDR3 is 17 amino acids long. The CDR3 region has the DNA TGTGCCAGCAGCCCCGGCCCCTCGGGGGGCTCCTACAATGAGCAGTTCTTC. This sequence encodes CASSPGPSGGSYNEQFF.

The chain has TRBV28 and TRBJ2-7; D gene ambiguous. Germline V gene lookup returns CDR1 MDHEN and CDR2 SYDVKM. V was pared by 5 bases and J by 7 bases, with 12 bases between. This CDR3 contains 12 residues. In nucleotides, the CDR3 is TGTGCCAGCAGTGCCTCAACCCGGGAGCAGTACTTC. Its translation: CASSASTREQYF.

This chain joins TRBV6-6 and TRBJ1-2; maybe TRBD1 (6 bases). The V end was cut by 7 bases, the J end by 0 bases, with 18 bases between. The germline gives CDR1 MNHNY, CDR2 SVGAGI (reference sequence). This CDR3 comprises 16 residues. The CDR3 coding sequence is TGTGCCAGCAAGCGAGGACAGACGAAAACTAACTATGGCTACACCTTC. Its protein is CASKRGQTKTNYGYTF.

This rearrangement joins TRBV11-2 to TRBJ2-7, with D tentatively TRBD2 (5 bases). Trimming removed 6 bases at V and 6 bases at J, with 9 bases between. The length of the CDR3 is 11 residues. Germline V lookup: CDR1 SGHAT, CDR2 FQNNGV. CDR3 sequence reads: CASREGVEQYF. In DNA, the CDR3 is TGTGCCAGCAGAGAGGGAGTCGAGCAGTACTTC.

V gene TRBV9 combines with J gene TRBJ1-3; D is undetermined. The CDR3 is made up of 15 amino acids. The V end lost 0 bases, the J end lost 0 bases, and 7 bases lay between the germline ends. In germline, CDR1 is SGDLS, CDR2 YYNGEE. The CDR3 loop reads CASSVVGSSGNTIYF. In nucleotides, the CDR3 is TGTGCCAGCAGCGTAGTCGGGAGCTCTGGAAACACCATATATTTT.

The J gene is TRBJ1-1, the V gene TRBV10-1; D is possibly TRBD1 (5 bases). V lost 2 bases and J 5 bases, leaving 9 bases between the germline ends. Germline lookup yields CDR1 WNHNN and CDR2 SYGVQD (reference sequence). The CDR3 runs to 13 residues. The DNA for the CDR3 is TGCGCCAGCAGTGAGACAGGACGAACTGAAGCTTTCTTT. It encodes CASSETGRTEAFF.

CDR3 amino acids: CASSLVAQGRGYNSPLHF. Written as DNA, the CDR3 is TGTGCCAGCAGCTTAGTAGCTCAGGGCAGGGGATATAATTCACCCCTCCACTTT. J is TRBJ1-6 and V is TRBV7-6; perhaps TRBD1 as D (6 bases). Germline-derived CDR1 and CDR2 are SGHVS and FNYEAQ. Trimming took off 1 base at V and 4 bases at J, with 17 bases between the two ends. This CDR3 is built from 18 residues.

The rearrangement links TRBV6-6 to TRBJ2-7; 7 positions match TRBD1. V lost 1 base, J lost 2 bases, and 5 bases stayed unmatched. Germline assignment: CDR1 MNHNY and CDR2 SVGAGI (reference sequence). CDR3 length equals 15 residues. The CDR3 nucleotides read TGTGCCAGCAGTTACTTAGGGGGACAGACCTACGAGCAGTACTTC. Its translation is CASSYLGGQTYEQYF.

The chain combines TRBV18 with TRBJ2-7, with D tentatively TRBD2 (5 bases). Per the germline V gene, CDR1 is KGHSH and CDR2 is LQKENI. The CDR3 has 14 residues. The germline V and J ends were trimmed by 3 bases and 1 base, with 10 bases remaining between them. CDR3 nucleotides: TGTGCCAGCTCACCTGATAGCGTATCCTACGAGCAGTACTTC. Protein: CASSPDSVSYEQYF.

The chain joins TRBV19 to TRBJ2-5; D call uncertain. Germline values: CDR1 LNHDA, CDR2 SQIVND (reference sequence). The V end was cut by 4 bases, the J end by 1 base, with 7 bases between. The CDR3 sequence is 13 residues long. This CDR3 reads CASSTLAQETQYF. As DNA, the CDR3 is TGTGCCAGTAGTACCCTGGCCCAAGAGACCCAGTACTTC.

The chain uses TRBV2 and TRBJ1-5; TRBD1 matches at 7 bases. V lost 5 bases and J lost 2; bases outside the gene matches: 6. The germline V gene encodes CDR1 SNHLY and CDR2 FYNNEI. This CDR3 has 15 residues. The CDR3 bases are TGTGCCAGCAGTAACAGGGGTTCGGGCAATCAGCCCCAGCATTTT. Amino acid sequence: CASSNRGSGNQPQHF.

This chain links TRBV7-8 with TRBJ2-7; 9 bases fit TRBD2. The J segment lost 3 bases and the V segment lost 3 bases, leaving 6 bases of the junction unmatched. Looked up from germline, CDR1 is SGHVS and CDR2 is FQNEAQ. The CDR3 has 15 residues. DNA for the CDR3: TGTGCCAGCAGCTTTGGGCTAGCGGGGAACTACGAGCAGTACTTC. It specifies CASSFGLAGNYEQYF.